These T cell receptor beta chains were read from a single sample in a study of Ad26.COV2.S vaccination and SARS-CoV-2 variants. The method was immunoSEQ multiplex PCR; TCRdb's version includes in-frame clones alone and lacks a portion of them. In the table there are approximately 480,000 clones, around nine tenths of which are singletons. Sequencing was performed on peripheral blood, taken in a trial of Ad26.COV2.S vaccine versus placebo. The receptors stem from a person between 18 and 59 years old who received the Ad26.COV2.S COVID-19 vaccine or a placebo. CDR3s include the opening cysteine and the closing phenylalanine or tryptophan. D genes are given only for firm matches. Size is omitted from some rows. Given values are once, few, many or a class for expanded clones.

cdr3_aa cdr3_nt j_call v_call d_call clone_size
CAISDLGGRETQYF TGTGCCATCAGTGACCTGGGCGGCCGGGAGACCCAGTACTTC TRBJ2-5 TRBV10-3 . .
CASSLFPATNEKLFF TGTGCCAGCAGCTTATTCCCTGCAACTAATGAAAAACTGTTTTTT TRBJ1-4 TRBV7-6 . .
CASSLPGPANTEAFF TGCGCCAGCAGCTTGCCGGGTCCTGCGAACACTGAAGCTTTCTTT TRBJ1-1 TRBV5-1 . .
CASSLLDSPYEQYF TGTGCCAGTAGTCTGTTGGATAGCCCTTACGAGCAGTACTTC TRBJ2-7 TRBV19 . .
CASSYGPNEGYTF TGCGCCAGCAGCTACGGACCGAATGAGGGCTACACCTTC TRBJ1-2 TRBV5-1 . .
CASSSASGGFGEQFF TGTGCCAGCAGCTCGGCTAGCGGAGGGTTTGGTGAGCAGTTCTTC TRBJ2-1 TRBV7-9 TRBD2 .
CASSQVGGNWGTEAFF TGTGCCAGCAGCCAAGTTGGCGGAAACTGGGGCACTGAAGCTTTCTTT TRBJ1-1 TRBV14 . .
CATSRDPPLAGLLTDTQYF TGTGCCACCAGCAGAGATCCCCCTCTAGCGGGCCTACTCACAGATACGCAGTATTTT TRBJ2-3 TRBV15 TRBD2 .
CASSYGEGYEQYF TGTGCCAGCAGTTACGGCGAGGGGTACGAGCAGTACTTC TRBJ2-7 TRBV6-5 . few
CASSPTGISGNTIYF TGTGCCAGCAGCCCGACAGGGATCTCTGGAAACACCATATATTTT TRBJ1-3 TRBV7-9 TRBD1 .
CAISARKYEQYF TGTGCCATCAGTGCCAGAAAATACGAGCAGTACTTC TRBJ2-7 TRBV10-3 . .
CASQGDGEKLFF TGTGCCAGCCAGGGTGACGGGGAAAAACTGTTTTTT TRBJ1-4 TRBV6-5 . .
CASSTDRGGETQYF TGTGCCAGCAGCACGGACAGGGGCGGGGAGACCCAGTACTTC TRBJ2-5 TRBV6-5 TRBD1 .
CSVDGQAYNEQFF TGCAGCGTTGACGGGCAGGCTTACAATGAGCAGTTCTTC TRBJ2-1 TRBV29-1 . .
CATSDVFGGELFF TGTGCCACCAGTGATGTTTTCGGCGGGGAGCTGTTTTTT TRBJ2-2 TRBV24-1 . .
CSVETAPTYEQYF TGCAGCGTTGAGACGGCGCCGACCTACGAGCAGTACTTC TRBJ2-7 TRBV29-1 . few
CASSLLGERGEQFF TGTGCCAGCAGTTTACTAGGAGAACGCGGTGAGCAGTTCTTC TRBJ2-1 TRBV27 . .
CASSLVVGLDTEAFF TGTGCCAGCAGCTTAGTGGTTGGGTTAGACACTGAAGCTTTCTTT TRBJ1-1 TRBV7-9 . .
CAHRQSLNEKLFF TGTGCCCACAGACAGAGCCTTAATGAAAAACTGTTTTTT TRBJ1-4 TRBV10-3 . .